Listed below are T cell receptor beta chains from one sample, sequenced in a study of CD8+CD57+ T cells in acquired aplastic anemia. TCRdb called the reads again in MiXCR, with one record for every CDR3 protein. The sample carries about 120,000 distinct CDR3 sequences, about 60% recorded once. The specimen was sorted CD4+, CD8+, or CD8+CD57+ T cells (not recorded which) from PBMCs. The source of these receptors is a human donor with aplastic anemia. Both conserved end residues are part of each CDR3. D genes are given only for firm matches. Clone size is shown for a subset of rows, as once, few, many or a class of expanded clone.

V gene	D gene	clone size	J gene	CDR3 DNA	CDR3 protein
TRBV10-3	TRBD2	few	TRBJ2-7	TGTGCCATCAGTGAGTCGGGAGGGGATCTTGAGCAGTACTTC	CAISESGGDLEQYF
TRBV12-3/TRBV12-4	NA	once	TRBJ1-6	TGTGCCAGCAGATGGGGGGGTATAGATAATTCACCCCTCCACTTT	CASRWGGIDNSPLHF
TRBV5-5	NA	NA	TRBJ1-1	TGTGCCAGCAGCCGGGGGGAGGTGGTGAACACTGAAGCTTTCTTT	CASSRGEVVNTEAFF
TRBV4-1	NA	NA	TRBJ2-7	TGCGCCAGCAGCCTCTTCGGGACGGCTTACGAGCAGTACTTC	CASSLFGTAYEQYF
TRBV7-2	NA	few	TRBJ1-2	TGTGCCAGCAGCTTCCGGGGGCGGGAGGGCTACACCTTC	CASSFRGREGYTF
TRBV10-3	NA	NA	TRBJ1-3	TGTGCCATCAGTGACGATCAGGGCTACACCATATATTTT	CAISDDQGYTIYF
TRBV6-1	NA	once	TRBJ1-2	TGTGCCAGCAGACCAGATTGGACGGGGAACTATGGCTACACCTTC	CASRPDWTGNYGYTF
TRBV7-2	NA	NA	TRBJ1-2	TGTGCCAGCAGCTTAGACGGTGCTAACTATGGCTACACCTTC	CASSLDGANYGYTF
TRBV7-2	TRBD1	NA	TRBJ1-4	TGTGCCAGCAGCTTAAGACAGGGAAGTGAAAAACTGTTTTTT	CASSLRQGSEKLFF
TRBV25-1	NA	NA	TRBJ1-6	TGTGCCAGCAGTGAGCAGGGATGGGGTTGGTCACCCCTCCACTTT	CASSEQGWGWSPLHF
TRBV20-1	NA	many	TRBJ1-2	TGCAGTGCTAGCCACCCCTGGGACTATGGCTACACCTTC	CSASHPWDYGYTF
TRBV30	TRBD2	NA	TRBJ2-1	TGTGCCTTTATAGGACTAGGCTCCTACAATGAGCAGTTCTTC	CAFIGLGSYNEQFF
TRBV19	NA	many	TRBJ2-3	TGTGCCAGTAGCAGTTTCGGAGCATCAGATACGCAGTATTTT	CASSSFGASDTQYF
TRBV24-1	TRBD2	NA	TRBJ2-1	TGTGCCGCCAGTGATTCCCCTAGAGCGGGGGGGCGATCTATCAATGAGCAGTTCTTC	CAASDSPRAGGRSINEQFF
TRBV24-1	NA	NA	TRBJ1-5	TGTGCCACCAGTGATCACGGGGCGCAGAGCCAGCCCCAGCATTTT	CATSDHGAQSQPQHF
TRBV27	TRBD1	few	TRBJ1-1	TGTGCCAGCCAGACAGGGGGCACTGAAGCTTTCTTT	CASQTGGTEAFF
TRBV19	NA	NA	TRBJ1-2	TGTGCCAGCCAGACAGAAAACTATGGCTACACCTTC	CASQTENYGYTF
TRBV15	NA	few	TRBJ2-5	TGTGCCACCAGCAGAAATCCCCGGGCAGGAGAGACCCAGTACTTC	CATSRNPRAGETQYF
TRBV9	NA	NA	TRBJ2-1	TGTGCCAGCAGCCAACAGTCCAATGAGCAGTTCTTC	CASSQQSNEQFF
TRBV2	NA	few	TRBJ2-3	TGTGCCCTTCCCGGGAAACATGGGGACACAGATACGCAGTATTTT	CALPGKHGDTDTQYF
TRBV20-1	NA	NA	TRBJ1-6	TGCAGTGCTAGACCTCTGGGGCGGGACGTGCAACCCCTCCACTTT	CSARPLGRDVQPLHF
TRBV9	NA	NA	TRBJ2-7	TGTGCCAGCAGCTTCCGCCCGGGGGCCTACGAGCAGTACTTC	CASSFRPGAYEQYF
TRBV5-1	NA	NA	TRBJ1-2	TGCGCCAGTTACTATGGCTACACCTTC	CASYYGYTF
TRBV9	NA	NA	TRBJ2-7	TGTGCCAGCAGCCAAGATCGGGAGCAGTACTTC	CASSQDREQYF
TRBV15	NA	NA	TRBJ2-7	TGTGCCACCAGCAGCCAGGGACGGTATACCACCTACGAGCAGTACTTC	CATSSQGRYTTYEQYF
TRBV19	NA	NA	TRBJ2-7	TGTGCCAGTAGTATAATGGCGGTCCCCTCCTACGAGCAGTACTTC	CASSIMAVPSYEQYF
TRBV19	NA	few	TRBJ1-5	TGTGCCAGTACCGTCGGGAGCTCCTACAATGAGCCCCAGCATTTT	CASTVGSSYNEPQHF
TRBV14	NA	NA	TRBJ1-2	TGTGCCAGCAGCCAAGATGTGGGCCCGTGGGCCTCTAACTATGGCTACACCTTC	CASSQDVGPWASNYGYTF
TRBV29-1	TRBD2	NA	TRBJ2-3	TGCAGCGTTGCTGGACTAGAGTTCTGGGATACGCAGTATTTT	CSVAGLEFWDTQYF
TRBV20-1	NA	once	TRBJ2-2	TGCAGTGCTAGAGAAACAGGGTTCGCGAACACCGGGGAGCTGTTTTTT	CSARETGFANTGELFF
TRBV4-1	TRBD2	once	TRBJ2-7	TGCGCCAGCAGCCCCGGGAGGTACGAGCAGTACTTC	CASSPGRYEQYF
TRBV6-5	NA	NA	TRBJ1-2	TGTGCCAGCAGTTACTCGTCAGTCAGGAGGGACTATGGCTACACCTTC	CASSYSSVRRDYGYTF
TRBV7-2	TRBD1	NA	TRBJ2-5	TGTGCCAGCAGCTCAAGACAGGGTGGGAAGACCCAGTACTTC	CASSSRQGGKTQYF
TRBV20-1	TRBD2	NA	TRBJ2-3	TGCAGTGCCTTAGCGGGGGGGCCTTCAGATACGCAGTATTTT	CSALAGGPSDTQYF
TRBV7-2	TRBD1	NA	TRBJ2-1	TGTGCCAGCAGCAGGGACAGGGTTCAAGAGCAGTTCTTC	CASSRDRVQEQFF
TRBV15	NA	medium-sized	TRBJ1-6	TGTGCCACCAGCAGAGATCCCTCTAGCTCCTATAATTCACCCCTCCACTTT	CATSRDPSSSYNSPLHF
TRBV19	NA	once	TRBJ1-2	TGTGCCACCACACAGGGAGGGGGGCTCTATGGCTACACCTTC	CATTQGGGLYGYTF
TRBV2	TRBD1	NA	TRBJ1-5	TGTGCCAGCAGCGGTTCTAGGCCAGGGGGAGGCAATCAGCCCCAGCATTTT	CASSGSRPGGGNQPQHF
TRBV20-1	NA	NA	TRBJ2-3	TGCAGTGCTAGATACCCCTTCGGTGATACGCAGTATTTT	CSARYPFGDTQYF
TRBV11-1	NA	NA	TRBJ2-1	TGTGCCAGCAGCCGGGACTCCATATACTACAATGAGCAGTTCTTC	CASSRDSIYYNEQFF
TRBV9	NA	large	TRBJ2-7	TGTGCCAGCAGCGCGGGGGACAAATACTACGAGCAGTACTTC	CASSAGDKYYEQYF
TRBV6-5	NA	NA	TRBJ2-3	TGTGCCAGCAGTTACGGACTACCAGATACGCAGTATTTT	CASSYGLPDTQYF
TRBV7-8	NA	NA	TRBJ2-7	TGTGCCAGCAGCATCTCCGCCCGGCCGGGGTCCTACGAGCAGTACTTC	CASSISARPGSYEQYF
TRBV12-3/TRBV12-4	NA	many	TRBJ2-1	TGTGCCAGCAGTTTGGGGGGCATGTGGAATGAGCAGTTCTTC	CASSLGGMWNEQFF
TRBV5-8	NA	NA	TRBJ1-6	TGTGCCAGCAGCGACCGGGACGGCAATAATTCACCCCTCCACTTT	CASSDRDGNNSPLHF
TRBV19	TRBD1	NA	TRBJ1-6	TGTGCCAGTAGTATCGGGACAGGGCGGAATTCACCCCTCCACTTT	CASSIGTGRNSPLHF